This T cell receptor (beta chain) is from a study of OX40 agonist ivuxolimab in advanced cancers. Findings and limits, study-wide: Among T cells, CD8+ cells averaged more expanded clones than CD4+ cells. In the 0.1 to 3.0 mg/kg range, CD4+ and CD8+ blood T cells had expanded clonally by week 6.

The sampling schedule covered blood at baseline, cycle 4 day 1, and cycle 7 day 1. The data were produced by immunoSEQ multiplex PCR, yet TCRdb's version contains in-frame clones alone and is incomplete. This sample has about 79,000 clones, with approximately 85% found just once. About this clone itself: Its antigen is not identified.

Trimming took 7 bases from V and 2 from J; bases not matched to a gene: 5. The CDR3 sequence is 14 residues long. Germline assignment: CDR1 MDHEN and CDR2 SYDVKM. The clonotype comes from an adult with an advanced solid tumor such as melanoma, head and neck, liver or kidney cancer. Sequencing was performed on CD4+ or CD8+ T cells sorted from blood, taken in a trial of the OX40 agonist ivuxolimab. J is TRBJ2-3 and V is TRBV28, with 8 bases lining up with TRBD2. The CDR3 is CASKTGGYTDTQYF. In nucleotides, the CDR3 is TGTGCCAGCAAGACGGGAGGGTACACAGATACGCAGTATTTT.